These T cell receptor beta chains were read from a single sample in a study of beta chain features in type 1 diabetes. Clones were sequenced by immunoSEQ multiplex PCR, and TCRdb holds only the in-frame ones, with some missing. The table records some 640,000 clones, over 12% of them present only once. Specimen: naive CD4+ T cells from blood. These receptors all come from a man younger than 30 with type 1 diabetes. Both conserved end residues are part of each CDR3. The D gene is left open where the match is weak. Part of the rows lack a size; the others show once, few, many or a class for expanded clones.

.	TRBV11-2	.	TRBJ2-6	TGTGCCAGCAGCCATCTACAGGGACATGGGGCCAACGTCCTGACTTTC	CASSHLQGHGANVLTF
TRBD1	TRBV4-2	.	TRBJ1-5	TGTGCCAGCAGCCATACAGGGGAAGGCAATCAGCCCCAGCATTTT	CASSHTGEGNQPQHF
.	TRBV5-4	few	TRBJ1-5	TGTGCCAGCAGCTTGGCGGGGGAGGGAACGTATCAGCCCCAGCATTTT	CASSLAGEGTYQPQHF
.	TRBV10-3	few	TRBJ2-5	TGTGCCACAAGCTTCGGTGAGACCCAGTACTTC	CATSFGETQYF
.	TRBV29-1	.	TRBJ2-1	TGCAGCGTTCACAGAAACCTCAACAATGAGCAGTTCTTC	CSVHRNLNNEQFF
.	TRBV28	.	TRBJ2-2	TGTGCCAGCAGAGCGCAAGGGATATCCGGGGAGCTGTTTTTT	CASRAQGISGELFF
TRBD2	TRBV4-2	.	TRBJ2-3	TGTGCCAGCAGCCCGAGCCTAGCGGGGGGCGCGGGTACGCAGTATTTT	CASSPSLAGGAGTQYF
.	TRBV10-3	.	TRBJ1-1	TGTGCCATCAGTGACACTAGGAACACTGAAGCTTTCTTT	CAISDTRNTEAFF
.	TRBV19	.	TRBJ1-1	TGTGCCAGTAGCATTTTGGGAGGGGCCGCTGAAGCTTTCTTT	CASSILGGAAEAFF
TRBD1	TRBV5-6	.	TRBJ2-6	TGTGCCAGCAGCCGCTGGACAGGACAAGTCTCTGGGGCCAACGTCCTGACTTTC	CASSRWTGQVSGANVLTF
.	TRBV7-2	few	TRBJ1-5	TGTGCCAGCAGCTTAGTTGATCAGCCCCAGCATTTT	CASSLVDQPQHF
.	TRBV6-1	.	TRBJ2-6	TGTGCCAGCAGACGACAGAACTCTGGGGCCAACGTCCTGACTTTC	CASRRQNSGANVLTF
TRBD1	TRBV5-1	few	TRBJ2-7	TGCGCCAGCAGCGGGGGACAGTTAATCGGCGAGCAGTACTTC	CASSGGQLIGEQYF
TRBD1	TRBV27	.	TRBJ2-6	TGTGCCAGCAGTTCGGGACAGGGGGCCATAGGGGCCAACGTCCTGACTTTC	CASSSGQGAIGANVLTF
.	TRBV18	few	TRBJ1-1	TGTGCCAGCTCACCACCGGGCCTTGACGAGGGAGGGGCTTTCTTT	CASSPPGLDEGGAFF
TRBD1	TRBV30	.	TRBJ1-6	TGTGCCTGGAGTGTAGGGACAGGGGTTTCACCCCTCCACTTT	CAWSVGTGVSPLHF
.	TRBV7-2	few	TRBJ1-1	TGTGCCAGCAGCCCTCGTCGGGGGCTGAACACTGAAGCTTTCTTT	CASSPRRGLNTEAFF
.	TRBV25-1	few	TRBJ2-5	TGTGCCAGCAGTGAATTCATTTCGGGGGAAGAGACCCAGTACTTC	CASSEFISGEETQYF
.	TRBV11-2	few	TRBJ2-2	TGTGCCAGCAGCTCCATGAACACCGGGGAGCTGTTTTTT	CASSSMNTGELFF
TRBD2	TRBV4-1	.	TRBJ2-1	TGCGCCAGCAGCCAAGAACCCCCCGCCCGGTACGGGAGGAATGAGCAGTTCTTC	CASSQEPPARYGRNEQFF
.	TRBV5-1	.	TRBJ1-2	TGCGCCAGCAGCTTGAGTTCGGGCCGGATGTTTAACTATGGCTACACCTTC	CASSLSSGRMFNYGYTF
.	TRBV6-5	few	TRBJ1-6	TGTGCCAGCAGTTACGATAAGGGCGGTAATTCACCCCTCCACTTT	CASSYDKGGNSPLHF
.	TRBV7-2	few	TRBJ1-5	TGTGCCAGCAGCTCACAGGGATCTCAGCCCCAGCATTTT	CASSSQGSQPQHF
TRBD1	TRBV7-9	few	TRBJ1-1	TGTGCCAGCCTCGACAGGGAAAGGACTGAAGCTTTCTTT	CASLDRERTEAFF
.	TRBV7-2	.	TRBJ1-5	TGTGCCAGCAGCTCTCCAGCTTCCAATCAGCCCCAGCATTTT	CASSSPASNQPQHF
.	TRBV21-1	many	TRBJ1-4	TGTGCCAGCAGCAAGGACAGGGCAACTAATGAAAAACTGTTTTTT	CASSKDRATNEKLFF
.	TRBV5-1	.	TRBJ1-1	TGCGCCAGCAGCTTTGGAAACACTGAAGCTTTCTTT	CASSFGNTEAFF
.	TRBV4-2	.	TRBJ1-1	TGTGCCAGCAGCCAAGGGCCCGGGCTGGGTATGAACACTGAAGCTTTCTTT	CASSQGPGLGMNTEAFF
TRBD1	TRBV5-6	once	TRBJ2-7	TGTGCCAGCAGCTCGTCCCGGGACAGGGAGAGGACCTACGAGCAGTACTTC	CASSSSRDRERTYEQYF
TRBD2	TRBV7-9	.	TRBJ2-3	TGTGCCAGCAGCACTCCCGGGACTAGCGGGAGAAGTGCGCAGTATTTT	CASSTPGTSGRSAQYF
TRBD1	TRBV29-1	.	TRBJ2-5	TGCAGCGTCAGACAGGGTTCCGAGACCCAGTACTTC	CSVRQGSETQYF
.	TRBV7-2	.	TRBJ2-2	TGTGCCAGCAGCCCGTACCACCGGGAGCTGTTTTTT	CASSPYHRELFF
.	TRBV7-2	.	TRBJ2-5	TGTGCCAGCAGCTTCCCCAGGGCCCAAGAGACCCAGTACTTC	CASSFPRAQETQYF
.	TRBV7-2	.	TRBJ2-2	TGTGCCAGCAGCTTAGGCCAGGGGTACACCGGGGAGCTGTTTTTT	CASSLGQGYTGELFF
TRBD2	TRBV9	.	TRBJ2-5	TGTGCCAGCAGCCCCCGACTAGCGGGGGGGGGAGAGACCCAGTACTTC	CASSPRLAGGGETQYF
.	TRBV7-8	.	TRBJ1-1	TGTGCCAGCACTCTGGGGCCCACTTCGAACACTGAAGCTTTCTTT	CASTLGPTSNTEAFF
.	TRBV5-6	.	TRBJ2-1	TGTGCCAGCAGCTTGGGAGGGAATGAGCAGTTCTTC	CASSLGGNEQFF
.	TRBV19	few	TRBJ1-2	TGTGCCAGTAGTGCCAGGGCCTATGGCTACACCTTC	CASSARAYGYTF
.	TRBV27	once	TRBJ1-6	TGTGCCAGCAAAGAGGACCACTTT	CASKEDHF
.	TRBV7-9	.	TRBJ1-5	TGTGCCAGCAGCCTTGGGACGACGAGCAATCAGCCCCAGCATTTT	CASSLGTTSNQPQHF
TRBD1	TRBV7-2	.	TRBJ1-4	TGTGCCAGCAGCAAACAGGGGGCTAATGAAAAACTGTTTTTT	CASSKQGANEKLFF
TRBD2	TRBV6-5	.	TRBJ2-1	TGTGCCAGCACCCCGGGGGGGTCCTACAATGAGCAGTTCTTC	CASTPGGSYNEQFF